The sequence of this T cell receptor beta chain was determined in a study of blood T cell repertoires in COVID-19. The germline V and J ends were trimmed by 10 bases and 0 bases, with 5 bases remaining between them. This CDR3 is built from 11 residues. Germline V gene lookup returns CDR1 KGHDR and CDR2 SFDVKD. Sequencing was performed with immunoSEQ multiplex PCR; in TCRdb, only in-frame clones are kept and a portion is missing. The table has about 160,000 clones, roughly 89% seen once. The TCR sequence derives from a woman aged 55 to 70 who had recovered from COVID-19. V and J are TRBV24-1 and TRBJ2-5; D perhaps matches TRBD1 (5 bases). The sequenced material came from peripheral blood. For the CDR3, the DNA is TGTGCCACAGGGGACCAAGAGACCCAGTACTTC. Translation: CATGDQETQYF.